This T cell receptor beta chain derives from a study of blood T cells in healthy people across ages (dated by TCRdb to the mid-2010s). The study in broad terms: In model experiments, template switching captured roughly one uniquely barcoded TCR beta cDNA molecule for every two T cells. To track age-related changes in TCR beta repertoire diversity, the study relied on deep sequencing normalized with unique cDNA molecular identifiers. The donors were split into four age groups: young (average 16 years), middle-aged (39), aged (over 55) and long-lived (over 75). For two donors (one aged 18 to 30 and one aged 80 or older), the study analyzed two additional independent replicas of 1 million unique cDNA reads from the same blood draw.

With regard to this clonotype: It lacks a known antigen. Base qualities are not provided; no much larger clone lies one nucleotide away.

Receptor amplification or capture employed 5' RACE. These reads were obtained on an Illumina HiSeq 2500. A second PCR of roughly 6 to 11 cycles was performed with a sample-barcoded 5' primer and a J-beta primer mix. A unique molecular identifier was introduced onto each TCR beta cDNA molecule by a template-switch 5' adaptor carrying 12 random nucleotides. Each sample yielded at least 3 million CDR3-containing paired-end reads. All of the RNA was converted into first-strand cDNA using the Mint cDNA synthesis kit, with a TRBC-specific oligonucleotide serving as the primer. After uracil-DNA glycosylase treatment, a first 18-cycle PCR used universal primers M1SS and BC2_uni_R on all cDNA. Per the original workflow: Each sample was normalized by randomly selecting 1 million high-quality reads, each carrying a distinct molecular identifier. Reads sharing molecular identifiers were discarded rather than binned into consensus sequences. CDR3 identification, clonotype clustering and error correction used MiTCR with a Q25 quality threshold and the strictest error-elimination algorithm. Lower-bound total TCR beta diversity was estimated with a nonparametric unseen species model using Euler transformation. The raw public reads went through TCRdb reprocessing: fastp at Q25, MiXCR clone calling, in-frame beta chains kept. Every CDR3 protein is listed once, alongside the most common genes and DNA of its rows. TCRdb's processing, not the authors', yielded these V and J calls. Across this sample there are a few hundred thousand distinct CDR3 sequences, with 25% to 35% seen only once. Jointly, the top ten make up under 4.5% of the sample.

Findings and caveats that apply to the study as a whole: Because the CMV infection status of the donors was unknown, age-related changes in expanded clonotypes may potentially have been confounded. There was a strong correlation between observed TCR beta diversity and the percentage of naive T cells measured by flow cytometry. As age increased, observed TCR beta diversity per million T cells dropped in a roughly linear way, and a significant reduction was already evident by age roughly 40. Since profiling was done on bulk unsorted PBMCs, naive and antigen-experienced compartments could not be conclusively compared. The long-lived group showed more naive CD4+ T cells, fewer expanded clones and increased TCR diversity than the aged group, suggesting age selection. Estimates of total diversity based on one million sequenced T cells were considered lower bounds and underestimates.

Including the terminal cysteine and phenylalanine, the CDR3 comprises 14 residues. The CDR3 DNA has 42 bases and is translated from base 1. The V end gives up 2 bases and the J end 4 bases, leaving 4 bases in the junction not matched to a gene. In the germline V gene, CDR1 corresponds to MNHEY and CDR2 to SVGAGI. The donors were 40 or so Caucasian individuals from Russia, aged roughly 6 to 100 years, who were systemically healthy. Around 10 milliliters of peripheral blood were collected from each donor into EDTA-treated Vacutainer tubes. Ficoll-Paque density-gradient centrifugation was used to isolate PBMCs, with at least 6 million obtained per sample. Trizol reagent was used to extract total RNA from the PBMCs, yielding at least 5 micrograms per sample. For every donor, flow cytometry on a PBMC aliquot measured the percentage of naive CD45RAhigh/CD27high T cells. The sample was also linked to a second study, of T cells of mothers and their children. In that second paper, the authors write: Nine systemically healthy Caucasian individuals served as donors, namely three mothers together with their six children. cDNA synthesis used all of the extracted RNA, with roughly 1.5 ug of RNA in each 15 ul reaction. In the second PCR, the M1S primer introduced both the sample barcodes and 2-4 random nucleotides. Over 8 million TCR beta CDR3 reads came from each mother, compared with approximately 2.8 million reads from each child. In both related and unrelated pairs, thymic selection shapes the output of TCR recombination in a similar way, with inherited differences having only a minor effect. Normalized repertoire overlap was always found to be slightly, but never significantly, higher in related mother-child pairs than in unrelated mother-child pairs. No persistent microchimeric T cell clones were detected, at a sensitivity of roughly 100 clones per million clonotypes. The study used deep NGS to compare TCR beta repertoires of mothers and children, seeking features distinguishing related mother-child pairs from unrelated individuals. The mean age was 40 +/- 4 years for the mothers and about 12 +/- 4 years for the children. Libraries were sequenced on Illumina HiSeq 2000 with 100+100 nt paired-end reads after adapter ligation with NEBNext reagents. To prevent cross-contamination, the mother and child libraries were prepared one month apart and sequenced in separate runs. Each donor had between 500,000 and 2,000,000 distinct TCR beta clonotypes identified. Naive TCR beta clonotypes were estimated from low-frequency clonotypes matched to each donor's FACS-determined naive share, without sorting.

The specimen sequenced was blood. The rearranged chain carries TRBV6-5 and TRBJ1-1; 7 central nucleotides agree with TRBD1. The receptor was isolated from a boy aged 2-15 years in good health. The CDR3 region reads CASSYEGAVTEAFF. In nucleotide form, the sequence is TGTGCCAGCAGTTACGAGGGGGCAGTCACTGAAGCTTTCTTT.